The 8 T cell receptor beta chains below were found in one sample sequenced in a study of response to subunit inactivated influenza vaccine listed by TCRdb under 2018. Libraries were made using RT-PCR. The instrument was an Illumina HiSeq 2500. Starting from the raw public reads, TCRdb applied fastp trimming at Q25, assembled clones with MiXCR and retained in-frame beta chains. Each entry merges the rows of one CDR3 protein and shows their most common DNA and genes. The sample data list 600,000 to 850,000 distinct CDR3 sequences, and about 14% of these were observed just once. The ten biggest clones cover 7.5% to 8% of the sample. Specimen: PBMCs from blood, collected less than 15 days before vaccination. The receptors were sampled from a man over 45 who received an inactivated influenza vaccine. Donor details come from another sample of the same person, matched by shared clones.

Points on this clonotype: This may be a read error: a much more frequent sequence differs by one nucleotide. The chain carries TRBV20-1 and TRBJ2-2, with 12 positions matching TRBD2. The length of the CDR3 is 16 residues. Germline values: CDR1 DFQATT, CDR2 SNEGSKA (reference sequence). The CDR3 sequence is CSASTLAGGNTGEPFF. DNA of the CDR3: TGCAGTGCTAGCACCCTAGCGGGAGGGAACACCGGGGAGCCGTTTTTT.

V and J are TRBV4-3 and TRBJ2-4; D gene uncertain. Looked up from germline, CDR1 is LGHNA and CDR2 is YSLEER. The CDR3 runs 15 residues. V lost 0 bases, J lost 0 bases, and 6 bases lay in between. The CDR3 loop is CASSQDGGAKNIQYF. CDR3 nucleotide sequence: TGCGCCAGCAGCCAAGACGGCGGAGCCAAAAACATTCAGTACTTC.

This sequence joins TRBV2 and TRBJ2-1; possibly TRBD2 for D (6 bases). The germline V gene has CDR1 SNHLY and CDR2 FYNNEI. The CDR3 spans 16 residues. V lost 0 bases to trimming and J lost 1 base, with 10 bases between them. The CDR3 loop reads CASSEAGTHSYNEQFF. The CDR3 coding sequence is TGTGCCAGCAGTGAAGCCGGGACTCATTCCTACAATGAGCAGTTCTTC. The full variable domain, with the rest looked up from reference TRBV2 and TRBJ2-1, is EPEVTQTPSHQVTQMGQEVILRCVPISNHLYFYWYRQILGQKVEFLVSFYNNEISEKSEIFDDQFSVERPDGSNFTLKIRSTKLEDSAMYFCASSEAGTHSYNEQFFGPGTRLTVL.

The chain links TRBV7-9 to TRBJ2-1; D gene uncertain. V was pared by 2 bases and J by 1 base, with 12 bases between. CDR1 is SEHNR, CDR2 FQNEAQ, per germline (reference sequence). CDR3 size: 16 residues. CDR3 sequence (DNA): TGTGCCAGCAGCTTACGGCGGTTGAGGTCCTACAATGAGCAGTTCTTC. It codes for CASSLRRLRSYNEQFF.

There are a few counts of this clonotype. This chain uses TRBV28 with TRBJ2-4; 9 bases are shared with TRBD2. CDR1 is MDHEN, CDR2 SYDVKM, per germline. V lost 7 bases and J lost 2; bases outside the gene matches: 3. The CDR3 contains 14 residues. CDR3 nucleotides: TGTGCCAGCAAGGCGGGAGGGCCCAAAAACATTCAGTACTTC. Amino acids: CASKAGGPKNIQYF.

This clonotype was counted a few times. The CDR3 sequence: CASSVTSGLQETQYF. The CDR3 DNA sequence: TGTGCCAGCAGCGTAACGTCCGGGTTACAAGAGACCCAGTACTTC. The chain is built from TRBV9 and TRBJ2-5; D unresolved. Germline V gene data show CDR1 as SGDLS and CDR2 as YYNGEE. Trimming left V 1 base short and J 2 bases short, with 12 bases between. The CDR3 spans 15 residues.

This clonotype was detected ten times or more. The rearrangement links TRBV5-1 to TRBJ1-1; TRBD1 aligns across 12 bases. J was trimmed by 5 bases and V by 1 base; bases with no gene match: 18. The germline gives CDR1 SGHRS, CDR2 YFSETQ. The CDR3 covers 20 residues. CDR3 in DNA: TGCGCCAGCAGCTTGCCGACAAAAACCGGGACAGGGGGCGGAAGGACTGAAGCTTTCTTT. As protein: CASSLPTKTGTGGGRTEAFF.

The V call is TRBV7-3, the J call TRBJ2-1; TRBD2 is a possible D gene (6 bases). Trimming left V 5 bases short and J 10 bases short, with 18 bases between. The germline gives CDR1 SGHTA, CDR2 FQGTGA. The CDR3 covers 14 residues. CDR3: CASSHGRESGEQFF. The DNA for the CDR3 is TGTGCCAGCAGCCATGGACGGGAAAGCGGGGAGCAGTTCTTC.